This record concerns one T cell receptor beta chain sequence. CDR3 length: 15 amino acids. The V end was cut by 0 bases, the J end by 9 bases, with 14 bases between. From germline, CDR1 is LGHNA and CDR2 YNFKEQ. The entry originates in a study of control samples from healthy donors and cancer patients. Method: immunoSEQ multiplex PCR; TCRdb's copy keeps in-frame clones and lacks some. This table holds 170,000 or so clones, roughly 89% found once. The TCR comes from a woman aged 50 to 60 in good health. The J gene is TRBJ2-2, the V gene TRBV4-2, with D maybe TRBD1 (6 bases). Material for sequencing was blood. The CDR3 is CASSQDLRGYRELFF. The CDR3 bases are TGTGCCAGCAGCCAAGATCTAAGGGGGTACCGGGAGCTGTTTTTT.